The 24 T cell receptor beta chains below come from one sample, sequenced in a study of T cell responses to AZD1222 COVID-19 vaccine. Repertoires were generated with immunoSEQ multiplex PCR, while TCRdb's copy carries only in-frame clones and drops some. Of 55,000 to 75,000 clones listed, about three quarters are singletons. Sequencing was performed on peripheral blood, taken on day 0 of AZD1222 vaccination. These receptors originate from an adult in good health.

This clone was picked up a small number of times. This chain uses TRBV4-1 with TRBJ2-3, with D perhaps matching TRBD1 or TRBD2 (6 bases each). V gave up 4 bases and J gave up 5 bases, with 13 bases separating them. The CDR3 covers 14 residues. Germline values: CDR1 MGHRA, CDR2 YSYEKL. CDR3 DNA: TGCGCCAGCAGCCCCGGGGGCACGGGAGATACGCAGTATTTT. Residues: CASSPGGTGDTQYF.

This clone is categorized as medium-sized. The chain has TRBV28 and TRBJ2-7, with TRBD2 matching 10 bases. Germline trimming cut 2 bases from V and 6 bases from J; bases unmatched to any gene: 7. Germline lookup yields CDR1 MDHEN and CDR2 SYDVKM. The CDR3 is 15 amino acids. The CDR3 bases are TGTGCCAGCAGTTTAGTTCGGGCTAGCGGGGGCGAGCAGTACTTC. It encodes CASSLVRASGGEQYF.

This clone was detected only a few times. The chain employs TRBV5-4 and TRBJ1-4, with TRBD1 as a possible D gene (6 bases). Germline V gene sequence: CDR1 SGHNT, CDR2 YYREEE (reference sequence). The CDR3 covers 14 residues. Trimming stripped 2 bases from V and 2 bases from J, with 7 bases between. The CDR3 nucleotides are TGTGCCAGCAGCTTACAGGGTACTAATGAAAAACTGTTTTTT. It is translated as CASSLQGTNEKLFF.

The CDR3 spells CASRKGGEVAEAFF. Written as DNA, the CDR3 is TGTGCCAGTAGGAAAGGGGGCGAAGTAGCTGAAGCTTTCTTT. The gene calls are TRBV19 and TRBJ1-1; 7 nucleotides line up with TRBD1. From germline, CDR1 is LNHDA and CDR2 SQIVND (reference sequence). CDR3 length: 14 amino acids. The V and J ends lost 6 bases and 6 bases, in that order; junction bases with no gene match: 10.

The chain is built from TRBV3-1 (or the pseudogene TRBV3-2) and TRBJ1-3; no firm D call. Germline V gives CDR1 LGHDT, CDR2 YNNKEL (reference sequence). The CDR3 loop spans 12 amino acids. Between the trimmed V and J ends, which lost 0 bases and 7 bases, there was a span of 4 bases. CDR3 sequence (DNA): TGTGCCAGCAGCCAAGAAAGCAACACCATATATTTT. Encoded protein: CASSQESNTIYF.

This chain's CDR3 is CASRRDWNTDTQYF. The CDR3 DNA reads TGTGCCAGCAGGCGGGACTGGAACACAGATACGCAGTATTTT. V gene TRBV6-5 combines with J gene TRBJ2-3, with D tentatively TRBD2 (6 bases). Trimming took 6 bases from V and 2 from J, leaving 12 bases between them. This CDR3 has 14 residues. Germline V gene lookup returns CDR1 MNHEY and CDR2 SVGAGI.

The chain is built from TRBV24-1 and TRBJ2-2; possibly TRBD1 or TRBD2 for D (5 bases each). Germline values: CDR1 KGHDR, CDR2 SFDVKD. Trimming cost V 9 bases and J 0 bases, with 10 bases left between them. The CDR3 totals 14 residues. The CDR3 region has the DNA TGTGCCACCGGCCGGGGCACGAACACCGGGGAGCTGTTTTTT. This codes for CATGRGTNTGELFF.

This sequence joins TRBV7-6 and TRBJ2-1; TRBD2 agrees at 13 bases. Germline V CDR1 and CDR2: SGHVS, FNYEAQ. The V and J ends lost 1 base and 8 bases, in that order; junction bases with no gene match: 8. CDR3 length: 17 amino acids. The CDR3 protein is CASSLVATSGGWDEQFF. CDR3 nucleotides: TGTGCCAGCAGCTTAGTGGCGACTAGCGGGGGGTGGGATGAGCAGTTCTTC.

This clone appeared many times. The chain uses TRBV6-5 and TRBJ1-1, with D hard to call. The germline V and J ends were trimmed by 6 bases and 1 base, with 9 bases remaining between them. CDR1 and CDR2 from the germline V gene are MNHEY and SVGAGI. The CDR3 runs to 13 residues. The CDR3: CASRITENTEAFF. The CDR3 bases are TGTGCCAGCAGGATTACAGAGAACACTGAAGCTTTCTTT.

The chain couples TRBV6-5 to TRBJ1-1; D is ambiguous. Per the germline V gene, CDR1 is MNHEY and CDR2 is SVGAGI. The CDR3 covers 14 residues. V was trimmed by 6 bases and J by 2 bases, leaving 13 bases between them. The chain's CDR3 is CASSFQVINTEAFF. For the CDR3, the DNA is TGTGCCAGCAGCTTTCAGGTTATTAACACTGAAGCTTTCTTT.

The chain recombines TRBV10-1 with TRBJ2-7, with D possibly TRBD1 on 6 matching bases. Germline CDR1 is WNHNN and CDR2 is SYGVQD (reference sequence). The V end was cut by 4 bases, the J end by 3 bases, with 19 bases between. This CDR3 has 16 residues. In DNA, the CDR3 is TGCGCCAGCAGTGGTCCGGGACATTCAACTGACTACGAGCAGTACTTC. Translation gives CASSGPGHSTDYEQYF.

This rearrangement joins TRBV5-4 to TRBJ2-7; 10 nucleotides match TRBD1. This CDR3 is built from 17 residues. V was pared by 4 bases and J by 3 bases, with 13 bases of the junction left unmatched. Germline assignment: CDR1 SGHNT and CDR2 YYREEE (reference sequence). CDR3 DNA: TGTGCCAGCAGCCCCTACCGGACAGGGGGGCCACTCTACGAGCAGTACTTC. Its translation: CASSPYRTGGPLYEQYF.

This chain uses TRBV12-3 or TRBV12-4 with TRBJ1-2, with D possibly being TRBD1 (5 bases). Trimming took off 6 bases at V and 6 bases at J, with 14 bases between the two ends. The CDR3 length is 13 residues. DNA for the CDR3: TGTGCCAGCAGCCCGGGACGTTGGGATGGCTACACCTTC. Translating gives CASSPGRWDGYTF.

This clone ranks as medium-sized. The V and J genes are TRBV2 and TRBJ2-7, with 9 nucleotides matching TRBD1. Germline CDR1 SNHLY, CDR2 FYNNEI. This CDR3 comprises 15 residues. The V segment lost 6 bases and the J segment 0 bases; nucleotides outside the gene matches: 6. In nucleotides, the CDR3 is TGTGCCAGCAGAATGGACAGGGGTCTCTCCTACGAGCAGTACTTC. This gives the protein CASRMDRGLSYEQYF.

This clone has just a few counts. The V call is TRBV6-4, the J call TRBJ2-3, with a tentative D call TRBD2 (6 bases). The germline V gene encodes CDR1 MRHNA and CDR2 SNTAGT. V dropped 8 bases and J dropped 2 bases, with 11 bases sitting between them. The CDR3 runs to 13 residues. Written as DNA, the CDR3 is TGTGCCAGCGGCGCGGGGCACACAGATACGCAGTATTTT. It translates to CASGAGHTDTQYF.

The chain employs TRBV6-5 and TRBJ1-2, with 9 bases that match TRBD1. Germline lookup yields CDR1 MNHEY and CDR2 SVGAGI. The length of the CDR3 is 13 residues. V lost 10 bases and J lost 6; bases outside the gene matches: 9. CDR3 DNA sequence: TGTGCCACCACTAAGGGACAGGGTAATGGCTACACCTTC. Encoded protein: CATTKGQGNGYTF.

The V and J genes are TRBV5-6 and TRBJ2-7; D gene uncertain. The germline gives CDR1 SGHDT, CDR2 YYEEEE. CDR3 length: 13 residues. V lost 0 bases to trimming and J lost 6 bases, with 10 bases between them. The CDR3, as DNA: TGTGCCAGCAGCTTGGTGACCCCCGGCGAGCAGTACTTC. Encoded protein: CASSLVTPGEQYF. Based on the CDR3 plus reference TRBV5-6 and TRBJ2-7, the full variable domain is DAGVTQSPTHLIKTRGQQVTLRCSPKSGHDTVSWYQQALGQGPQFIFQYYEEEERQRGNFPDRFSGHQFPNYSSELNVNALLLGDSALYLCASSLVTPGEQYFGPGTRLTVT.

The chain carries TRBV18 and TRBJ1-2; D ambiguous. Germline CDR1 and CDR2: KGHSH and LQKENI. This CDR3 region has 15 residues. Deletions cut 7 bases from V and 5 bases from J, with 20 bases between. In DNA form, the CDR3 reads TGTGCCAGCTTCACGATGGCGAGGCAGCCGTATGGCTACACCTTC. Translating gives CASFTMARQPYGYTF.

The V call is TRBV5-1, the J call TRBJ2-5; TRBD2 matches 7 bases. CDR1 is SGHRS and CDR2 is YFSETQ in the germline V gene. The CDR3 runs 16 residues. Losses at the gene ends were 3 bases for V and 0 bases for J; bases not matched to a gene: 8. In nucleotides, the CDR3 is TGCGCCAGCAGCTCCCAACCCACTAGCGACCAAGAGACCCAGTACTTC. Its protein product is CASSSQPTSDQETQYF. Complete variable domain (other parts from reference TRBV5-1 and TRBJ2-5): KAGVTQTPRYLIKTRGQQVTLSCSPISGHRSVSWYQQTPGQGLQFLFEYFSETQRNKGNFPGRFSGRQFSNSRSEMNVSTLELGDSALYLCASSSQPTSDQETQYFGPGTRLLVL.

For the CDR3, the DNA is TGTGCCAGCAGGGACAGGGCTCAAGAGACCCAGTACTTC. Amino acids: CASRDRAQETQYF. The rearrangement uses TRBV12-3 or TRBV12-4 and TRBJ2-5; 8 bases match TRBD1. CDR3 length: 13 amino acids. J gave up 2 bases and V 6 bases, and 2 bases lay outside the gene matches.

Only one count was recorded for this clone. The chain links TRBV9 to TRBJ2-7, with TRBD1 matching 11 bases. The CDR3 runs 15 residues. J was trimmed by 0 bases and V by 2 bases; bases with no gene match: 1. Germline lookup yields CDR1 SGDLS and CDR2 YYNGEE. CDR3 sequence: CASSVGQGVSYEQYF. In DNA, the CDR3 is TGTGCCAGCAGCGTGGGACAGGGGGTCTCCTACGAGCAGTACTTC.

V is TRBV7-9 and J is TRBJ1-1; TRBD1 is a possible D gene (5 bases). Trimming stripped 4 bases from V and 0 bases from J, with 15 bases between. Germline V gene data show CDR1 as SEHNR and CDR2 as FQNEAQ (reference sequence). CDR3 length equals 16 residues. The CDR3 DNA sequence: TGTGCCAGCAGCTCAAACAGGTTCCCGATGAACACTGAAGCTTTCTTT. Its translation: CASSSNRFPMNTEAFF.

The chain combines TRBV2 with TRBJ1-5, with D unclear. The CDR3 spans 13 residues. V was shortened by 5 bases and J by 6 bases, with 11 bases between the two germline ends. CDR1 SNHLY and CDR2 FYNNEI come from the germline V gene. This chain's CDR3 is CASSLSASQPQHF. In nucleotides, the CDR3 is TGTGCCAGCAGTCTCTCGGCCAGTCAGCCCCAGCATTTT.

This clone appeared once. The chain carries TRBV3-1 (or the pseudogene TRBV3-2) and TRBJ2-3; D ambiguous. V shed 3 bases and J shed 4 bases, with 11 bases lying between them. This CDR3 has 14 residues. CDR1 is LGHDT and CDR2 is YNNKEL in the germline V gene (reference sequence). CDR3 protein: CASSHIKDPDTQYF. In DNA, the CDR3 is TGTGCCAGCAGCCACATAAAGGACCCAGATACGCAGTATTTT.